Below are 23 T cell receptor beta chains sequenced from a single sample in a study of Ad26.COV2.S vaccination and SARS-CoV-2 variants. Sequencing used immunoSEQ multiplex PCR; TCRdb keeps in-frame clones, though not all of them. The sample shows about 440,000 clones, roughly 88% of them seen only once. Treatment of the sample: roughly 19 received Ad26.COV2.S at low or high dose, single or two shots; a few received placebo; per-sample allocation not given. Samples came from day 63 after the first vaccine or placebo injection. Here the sequenced sample was peripheral blood, taken in a trial of Ad26.COV2.S vaccine versus placebo. Source of these receptors: a person aged 18-60 years who received the Ad26.COV2.S COVID-19 vaccine or a placebo.

The V gene is TRBV7-9, the J gene TRBJ1-2; perhaps TRBD1 as D (6 bases). The CDR3 has 16 amino acids. Germline CDR1 is SEHNR and CDR2 is FQNEAQ (reference sequence). Trimming took 3 bases from V and 8 from J, leaving 22 bases between them. DNA for the CDR3: TGTGCCAGCAGCTTTGGGGCAGGGGAACCTTCGAGCGGCTACACCTTC. Its protein is CASSFGAGEPSSGYTF.

The V gene is TRBV9, the J gene TRBJ2-3; the match to TRBD1 covers 8 bases. The CDR3 totals 15 residues. V was pared by 0 bases and J by 6 bases, with 6 bases of the junction left unmatched. Per the germline V gene, CDR1 is SGDLS and CDR2 is YYNGEE. The DNA of the CDR3 is TGTGCCAGCAGCGTAGGGGCAGGGGGCAGTGATACGCAGTATTTT. Translation: CASSVGAGGSDTQYF. Full variable domain (remainder filled in from reference TRBV9 and TRBJ2-3): DSGVTQTPKHLITATGQRVTLRCSPRSGDLSVYWYQQSLDQGLQFLIQYYNGEERAKGNILERFSAQQFPDLHSELNLSSLELGDSALYFCASSVGAGGSDTQYFGPGTRLTVL.

This rearrangement joins TRBV6-5 to TRBJ2-5, with TRBD2 matching over 8 bases. CDR1 and CDR2 from the germline V gene are MNHEY and SVGAGI. Losses at the gene ends were 7 bases for V and 4 bases for J; bases not matched to a gene: 8. The length of the CDR3 is 14 residues. The CDR3 loop is CASTRGGEGETQYF. CDR3 DNA: TGTGCCAGCACCCGGGGGGGGGAAGGAGAGACCCAGTACTTC.

V and J are TRBV7-6 and TRBJ2-7; weak D call: TRBD1 (5 bases). In germline, CDR1 is SGHVS, CDR2 FNYEAQ. Between the trimmed V and J ends, which lost 5 bases and 0 bases, there was a span of 11 bases. The CDR3 sequence is 14 residues long. The CDR3 DNA reads as TGTGCCAGCAGCCGGACAAGGAGCTCCTACGAGCAGTACTTC. This sequence encodes CASSRTRSSYEQYF.

V is TRBV5-1 and J is TRBJ1-1, with D possibly TRBD1 on 6 matching bases. The length of the CDR3 is 14 residues. Trimming cost V 1 base and J 2 bases, with 9 bases left between them. Germline V gene sequence: CDR1 SGHRS, CDR2 YFSETQ. As DNA, the CDR3 is TGCGCCAGCAGCTTGACAGGGCCCAACACTGAAGCTTTCTTT. This gives the protein CASSLTGPNTEAFF.

J is TRBJ2-2 and V is TRBV5-4, with a possible D match to TRBD1 (6 bases). V was shortened by 3 bases and J by 3 bases, with 18 bases between the two germline ends. Germline assignment: CDR1 SGHNT and CDR2 YYREEE (reference sequence). CDR3 length equals 17 residues. The DNA of the CDR3 is TGTGCCAGCAGCTCTCCGACAGGCCCCGGTTACACCGGGGAGCTGTTTTTT. Encoded protein: CASSSPTGPGYTGELFF.

Points on this clone: At the DNA level, this CDR3 is encoded by other sequences in the same sample as well. V is TRBV7-9 and J is TRBJ1-3; no clear D gene. In germline, CDR1 is SEHNR, CDR2 FQNEAQ (reference sequence). V dropped 2 bases and J dropped 0 bases, with 5 bases sitting between them. The CDR3 covers 14 residues. The CDR3 region has the DNA TGTGCCAGCAGCTTAACGAGCTCTGGAAACACCATATATTTT. It yields the protein CASSLTSSGNTIYF.

V usage is TRBV28 and J usage is TRBJ2-3, with TRBD2 as a possible D gene (5 bases). V was shortened by 2 bases and J by 2 bases, with 20 bases between the two germline ends. The germline V gene has CDR1 MDHEN and CDR2 SYDVKM. The CDR3 totals 18 residues. CDR3 nucleotides: TGTGCCAGCAGTTTAAACCCCTATGAGCGGTACGCCACAGATACGCAGTATTTT. Amino acid sequence: CASSLNPYERYATDTQYF.

The chain uses TRBV27 and TRBJ2-7; 10 bases agree with TRBD2. The CDR3 is made up of 15 amino acids. Germline values: CDR1 MNHEY, CDR2 SMNVEV (reference sequence). With 3 bases clipped from V and 5 bases from J, the junction kept 7 bases outside the gene matches. CDR3: CASSFSSGRLHEQYF. The CDR3 DNA follows: TGTGCCAGCAGTTTTTCTAGCGGGAGATTGCACGAGCAGTACTTC.

The chain has TRBV5-6 and TRBJ2-3; no clear D gene. Per the germline V gene, CDR1 is SGHDT and CDR2 is YYEEEE. Between the trimmed V and J ends, which lost 1 base and 0 bases, there was a span of 9 bases. The length of the CDR3 is 15 residues. The CDR3 reads CASSLLVTSTDTQYF. The CDR3 bases are TGTGCCAGCAGCTTGTTAGTGACTAGCACAGATACGCAGTATTTT.

This rearrangement joins TRBV30 to TRBJ2-1, with 11 positions matching TRBD2. Germline V gene data show CDR1 as GTSNPN and CDR2 as SVGIG (reference sequence). The ends lost 2 bases at V and 4 bases at J; junction bases unmatched: 4. This CDR3 is 15 amino acids long. The CDR3 coding sequence is TGTGCCTGGAGTAAGGGACTAGCGGAATACAATGAGCAGTTCTTC. Amino acids: CAWSKGLAEYNEQFF.

The rearrangement links TRBV4-2 to TRBJ2-1; TRBD1 aligns across 7 bases. Germline CDR1 reads LGHNA; CDR2 reads YNFKEQ. The CDR3 is 13 amino acids. With 4 bases clipped from V and 10 bases from J, the junction kept 7 bases outside the gene matches. The CDR3 region is CASSLRNRGEQFF. For the CDR3, the DNA is TGTGCCAGCAGCCTCAGAAACAGGGGCGAGCAGTTCTTC.

The J gene is TRBJ1-3, the V gene TRBV7-9; D is ambiguous. This CDR3 comprises 14 residues. From germline, CDR1 is SEHNR and CDR2 FQNEAQ (reference sequence). Trimming stripped 5 bases from V and 1 base from J, with 9 bases between. CDR3 DNA: TGTGCCAGCAGCCCGTTAAAATCTGGAAACACCATATATTTT. Its translation: CASSPLKSGNTIYF.

This clone was detected only a few times. The chain carries TRBV7-9 and TRBJ1-1; D is uncertain. Germline CDR1 and CDR2: SEHNR and FQNEAQ (reference sequence). CDR3 size: 11 residues. Between the trimmed V and J ends, which lost 7 bases and 5 bases, there was a span of 8 bases. The CDR3 protein is CASTTVTEAFF. CDR3 coding DNA: TGTGCCAGCACCACAGTAACTGAAGCTTTCTTT.

This chain connects TRBV3-1 (or the pseudogene TRBV3-2) to TRBJ1-3; D remains unclear. V gave up 2 bases and J gave up 3 bases, with 2 bases separating them. The germline V gene has CDR1 LGHDT and CDR2 YNNKEL (reference sequence). This CDR3 has 12 residues. The CDR3 DNA reads as TGTGCCAGCAGCCAATATGGAAACACCATATATTTT. Protein: CASSQYGNTIYF.

This chain joins TRBV18 and TRBJ1-1; 11 positions agree with TRBD1. The CDR3 extends over 16 amino acids. The germline CDR1 and CDR2 sequences are KGHSH and LQKENI. The V gene end was trimmed by 3 bases and the J gene end by 4 bases; junction bases not matched to a gene: 7. CDR3 bases: TGTGCCAGCTCACCCTTGGACAGGGGGCTTGGCACTGAAGCTTTCTTT. This translates into CASSPLDRGLGTEAFF.

The chain carries TRBV5-1 and TRBJ1-5, with no clear D. Trimming took off 0 bases at V and 4 bases at J, with 8 bases between the two ends. The CDR3 has 14 residues. Germline V gene data show CDR1 as SGHRS and CDR2 as YFSETQ. The CDR3 bases are TGCGCCAGCAGCTTGGATGGGTTGAATCAGCCCCAGCATTTT. This codes for CASSLDGLNQPQHF.

The rearrangement links TRBV4-3 to TRBJ1-4; D unresolved. V dropped 0 bases and J dropped 6 bases, with 11 bases sitting between them. CDR3 size: 15 residues. Germline V CDR1 and CDR2: LGHNA, YSLEER. For the CDR3, the DNA is TGCGCCAGCAGCCAAGAGCTCCAGAGGCATGAAAAACTGTTTTTT. Encoded protein: CASSQELQRHEKLFF.

The V gene is TRBV10-3, the J gene TRBJ2-1, with D possibly matching TRBD1 (6 bases). V was pared by 0 bases and J by 10 bases, with 10 bases between. The CDR3 consists of 13 residues. Germline-derived CDR1 and CDR2 are ENHRY and SYGVKD. Written as DNA, the CDR3 is TGTGCCATCAGTGAGTCGACAGGAAACGAGCAGTTCTTC. Translation: CAISESTGNEQFF.

The chain carries TRBV12-3 or TRBV12-4 and TRBJ2-7; unclear D gene. V was shortened by 5 bases and J by 6 bases, with 8 bases between the two germline ends. The CDR3 contains 11 residues. This CDR3 reads CASSARSEQYF. DNA for the CDR3: TGTGCCAGCAGTGCCCGGAGCGAGCAGTACTTC.

This chain uses TRBV19 with TRBJ2-5, with 9 bases aligning to TRBD1. This CDR3 comprises 14 residues. Trimming at V came to 5 bases and at J to 5 bases, leaving 6 bases not matched to a gene. Germline V gene sequence: CDR1 LNHDA, CDR2 SQIVND (reference sequence). This CDR3 reads CASSPGTGSETQYF. The CDR3, as DNA: TGTGCCAGTAGTCCCGGGACAGGGAGTGAGACCCAGTACTTC.

This clone was found once. V usage is TRBV27 and J usage is TRBJ2-7, with 7 bases that match TRBD1. Looked up from germline, CDR1 is MNHEY and CDR2 is SMNVEV (reference sequence). V lost 5 bases, J lost 3 bases, and 7 bases stayed unmatched. The CDR3 is 14 residues long. CDR3 protein: CASSPGQVHYEQYF. Written as DNA, the CDR3 is TGTGCCAGCAGTCCAGGACAGGTGCACTACGAGCAGTACTTC.

Concerning this clone: The same CDR3 also results from other DNA sequences found in this sample. V gene TRBV19 combines with J gene TRBJ2-3, with D hard to call. The CDR3 loop spans 13 amino acids. V lost 3 bases and J lost 1, with 5 bases in between. Per germline, CDR1 LNHDA and CDR2 SQIVND (reference sequence). The CDR3 here is CASSILGTDTQYF. CDR3 DNA sequence: TGTGCCAGTAGTATTCTTGGCACAGATACGCAGTATTTT.